In its sample, the clone carrying this TCR beta chain was seen many times. Its antigen is still unknown. Deletions cut 2 bases from V and 4 bases from J, with 8 bases between. The length of the CDR3 is 14 residues. Germline-derived CDR1 and CDR2 are MGHDK and SYGVNS. The sample comes from a study of response to subunit inactivated influenza vaccine. Study-wide results and limits: Authors suggested that a seasonal influenza vaccination recruits few new T cells each time.

Each CDR3 protein gets one entry after TCRdb re-called the RT-PCR reads with MiXCR. The table records approximately 520,000 distinct CDR3 sequences, 25% of them present only once. This TCR was recovered from a man in his forties or fifties who received an inactivated influenza vaccine. J is TRBJ2-2 and V is TRBV25-1, with D perhaps TRBD1 or TRBD2 (5 bases each). Sequencing was performed on CD4+ T cells sorted from PBMCs, taken roughly 5 days after vaccination. CDR3 amino acids: CASSEPGLTGELFF. CDR3 DNA sequence: TGTGCCAGCAGTGAACCGGGGCTCACCGGGGAGCTGTTTTTT.